These 30 T cell receptor beta chains were sequenced from one sample in a study of blood T cell repertoires in COVID-19. Assay: immunoSEQ multiplex PCR; the TCRdb copy retains only in-frame clones and omits some. The sample consists of some 250,000 clones, 80% to 90% of them appearing once. Material: peripheral blood. These receptors were obtained from a man aged 35-49 years with active or convalescent COVID-19.

This chain connects TRBV27 to TRBJ1-3; 8 nucleotides match TRBD1. From germline, CDR1 is MNHEY and CDR2 SMNVEV (reference sequence). V trimming: 6 bases; J trimming: 4 bases; junction bases outside the gene matches: 5. The CDR3 totals 14 residues. In DNA form, the CDR3 reads TGTGCCAGCAGCCGGACAGGGTGGGGAAACACCATATATTTT. This sequence encodes CASSRTGWGNTIYF.

The chain recombines TRBV19 with TRBJ1-3; 7 positions match TRBD1. The germline V gene encodes CDR1 LNHDA and CDR2 SQIVND (reference sequence). The CDR3 is 14 residues long. V shed 6 bases, J shed 4 bases, and the junction held 6 bases outside the gene matches. In nucleotides, the CDR3 is TGTGCCAGTAGCCAAACAGGGGCCGGAAACACCATATATTTT. Amino acid sequence: CASSQTGAGNTIYF.

The chain combines TRBV2 with TRBJ2-1; D remains ambiguous. This CDR3 region has 18 residues. Between the trimmed V and J ends, which lost 4 bases and 0 bases, there was a span of 19 bases. Germline V gene lookup returns CDR1 SNHLY and CDR2 FYNNEI. CDR3 region: CASSALVGDPDSYNEQFF. CDR3 nucleotide sequence: TGTGCCAGCAGTGCTCTTGTAGGAGATCCCGACTCCTACAATGAGCAGTTCTTC.

This chain connects TRBV18 to TRBJ1-1, with D possibly being TRBD1 (6 bases). This CDR3 region has 14 residues. Between the trimmed V and J ends, which lost 4 bases and 2 bases, there was a span of 11 bases. CDR1 and CDR2 (germline): KGHSH, LQKENI. The CDR3 DNA is TGTGCCAGCTCACAGAACAGGGTCAACACTGAAGCTTTCTTT. Residues: CASSQNRVNTEAFF.

The chain is built from TRBV11-3 and TRBJ1-6; D is undetermined. This CDR3 is 14 amino acids long. Germline CDR1 SGHNT, CDR2 YENEEA. Trimming left V 1 base short and J 7 bases short, with 8 bases between. The CDR3 bases are TGTGCCAGCAGCTTAGGACGGAGCAATTCACCCCTCCACTTT. It specifies CASSLGRSNSPLHF. The full variable domain, its missing parts supplied by reference TRBV11-3 and TRBJ1-6, is EAGVVQSPRYKIIEKKQPVAFWCNPISGHNTLYWYLQNLGQGPELLIRYENEEAVDDSQLPKDRFSAERLKGVDSTLKIQPAELGDSAVYLCASSLGRSNSPLHFGNGTRLTVT.

V usage is TRBV5-1 and J usage is TRBJ2-2, with D uncertain. Germline V gives CDR1 SGHRS, CDR2 YFSETQ. V was trimmed by 7 bases and J by 1 base, leaving 11 bases between them. The CDR3 loop spans 14 amino acids. The CDR3, as DNA: TGCGCCAGCCGTTCAGGAATGAACACCGGGGAGCTGTTTTTT. Amino acids: CASRSGMNTGELFF.

This clone has a handful of counts. The CDR3 DNA reads as TGTGCCAGCTTCACCCCGGGGTCAGGAAACACCATATATTTT. Translating gives CASFTPGSGNTIYF. The chain employs TRBV6-5 and TRBJ1-3, with no clear D. This CDR3 is built from 14 residues. CDR1 MNHEY and CDR2 SVGAGI come from the germline V gene. Trimming removed 8 bases from V and 4 bases from J, with 15 bases in between.

The genes are TRBV4-3 and TRBJ1-1; D is unresolved. The germline V and J ends were trimmed by 2 bases and 1 base, with 8 bases remaining between them. CDR3 size: 14 residues. CDR1 and CDR2 from the germline V gene are LGHNA and YSLEER. CDR3 coding DNA: TGCGCCAGCAGCCAAACTCACTGGAACACTGAAGCTTTCTTT. It yields the protein CASSQTHWNTEAFF.

The chain couples TRBV19 to TRBJ1-6; 8 bases are shared with TRBD1. V lost 6 bases to trimming and J lost 3 bases; unmatched junction nucleotides: 10. The V gene's germline CDR1 is LNHDA and CDR2 SQIVND (reference sequence). The CDR3 is 17 residues long. The CDR3 DNA reads as TGTGCCAGTAGCGGGGGAGGGGGACAGGTCTATAATTCACCCCTCCACTTT. It encodes CASSGGGGQVYNSPLHF. The full variable domain, with the rest looked up from reference TRBV19 and TRBJ1-6, is DGGITQSPKYLFRKEGQNVTLSCEQNLNHDAMYWYRQDPGQGLRLIYYSQIVNDFQKGDIAEGYSVSREKKESFPLTVTSAQKNPTAFYLCASSGGGGQVYNSPLHFGNGTRLTVT.

The CDR3 DNA is TGTGCCAGTAGTGCCCGACAGGGGGCGAACACCGGGGAGCTGTTTTTT. Translated: CASSARQGANTGELFF. V is TRBV19 and J is TRBJ2-2, with 9 bases identical to TRBD1. The germline CDR1 and CDR2 sequences are LNHDA and SQIVND (reference sequence). Unmatched junction bases numbered 4, after V lost 5 bases and J lost 0 bases. The CDR3 extends over 16 amino acids.

This clone was seen once. V and J are TRBV6-4 and TRBJ2-3; D gene uncertain. Germline assignment: CDR1 MRHNA and CDR2 SNTAGT. The CDR3 sequence is 14 residues long. V was pared by 2 bases and J by 2 bases, with 8 bases between. For the CDR3, the DNA is TGTGCCAGCAGTGACCACTTTTACACAGATACGCAGTATTTT. Translated: CASSDHFYTDTQYF.

The chain combines TRBV19 with TRBJ1-2, with 8 nucleotides matching TRBD1. Germline lookup yields CDR1 LNHDA and CDR2 SQIVND (reference sequence). This CDR3 has 15 residues. V trimming: 6 bases; J trimming: 4 bases; junction bases outside the gene matches: 10. CDR3 DNA sequence: TGTGCCAGTAGCCCCGGACAGGGAGTAACCTATGGCTACACCTTC. It encodes CASSPGQGVTYGYTF.

This chain connects TRBV30 to TRBJ2-7; D remains ambiguous. The CDR3 has 14 residues. Trimming took 2 bases from V and 2 from J, leaving 13 bases between them. Germline V lookup: CDR1 GTSNPN, CDR2 SVGIG (reference sequence). The CDR3 region is CAWSPPAAAYEQYF. DNA of the CDR3: TGTGCCTGGAGTCCCCCGGCTGCGGCCTACGAGCAGTACTTC. Variable domain in full (rest from reference TRBV30 and TRBJ2-7): SQTIHQWPATLVQPVGSPLSLECTVEGTSNPNLYWYRQAAGRGLQLLFYSVGIGQISSEVPQNLSASRPQDRQFILSSKKLLLSDSGFYLCAWSPPAAAYEQYFGPGTRLTVT.

This clone occurred once. The chain employs TRBV6-5 and TRBJ2-3; possibly TRBD1 for D (5 bases). Germline loops: CDR1 MNHEY, CDR2 SVGAGI. Trimming pared 7 bases from V and 1 base from J, leaving 12 bases between. The CDR3 spans 14 residues. This chain's CDR3 is CASINRWGTDTQYF. DNA of the CDR3: TGTGCCAGCATTAACAGGTGGGGCACAGATACGCAGTATTTT.

This clone was picked up a small number of times. This chain links TRBV18 with TRBJ2-3; no firm D call. The germline CDR1 and CDR2 sequences are KGHSH and LQKENI. The CDR3 is made up of 13 amino acids. Trimming stripped 1 base from V and 4 bases from J, with 6 bases between. The CDR3 region is CASSPQTADTQYF. The CDR3 DNA reads as TGTGCCAGCTCACCACAAACGGCAGATACGCAGTATTTT.

The chain couples TRBV3-1 (or the pseudogene TRBV3-2) to TRBJ2-6; tentative D call: TRBD2 (5 bases). V gave up 0 bases and J gave up 0 bases, with 15 bases separating them. The CDR3 is made up of 19 amino acids. Germline lookup yields CDR1 LGHDT and CDR2 YNNKEL (reference sequence). CDR3 loop: CASSQEMRVIPSGANVLTF. The CDR3, as DNA: TGTGCCAGCAGCCAAGAAATGCGGGTTATCCCCTCTGGGGCCAACGTCCTGACTTTC.

This clone was counted a few times. V is TRBV7-3 and J is TRBJ1-1; no definite D call. The CDR3 length is 13 residues. Germline V gives CDR1 SGHTA, CDR2 FQGTGA. V was clipped by 5 bases and J by 1 base, with 8 bases between them. The CDR3 nucleotides read TGTGCCAGCAGCGACACAAGGAACACTGAAGCTTTCTTT. The encoded protein is CASSDTRNTEAFF.

This chain joins TRBV7-2 and TRBJ2-1; 12 bases agree with TRBD2. CDR3 size: 16 residues. Germline values: CDR1 SGHTA, CDR2 FQGNSA. V was clipped by 5 bases and J by 4 bases; unmatched bases: 6. CDR3 residues: CASSAGTSGRYNEQFF. DNA for the CDR3: TGTGCCAGCAGCGCCGGGACTAGCGGGCGATACAATGAGCAGTTCTTC. The full variable domain, with the rest looked up from reference TRBV7-2 and TRBJ2-1, is GAGVSQSPSNKVTEKGKDVELRCDPISGHTALYWYRQSLGQGLEFLIYFQGNSAPDKSGLPSDRFSAERTGGSVSTLTIQRTQQEDSAVYLCASSAGTSGRYNEQFFGPGTRLTVL.

The chain has TRBV2 and TRBJ1-1; the D gene is possibly TRBD1 (5 bases). Germline CDR1 is SNHLY and CDR2 is FYNNEI. V lost 7 bases, J lost 1 base, and 10 bases lay in between. The CDR3 consists of 13 residues. The chain's CDR3 is CASKGETNTEAFF. CDR3 DNA sequence: TGTGCCAGCAAAGGGGAAACGAACACTGAAGCTTTCTTT.

This clone showed up just a few times. Other DNA sequences in the same sample also yield this CDR3. The chain couples TRBV18 to TRBJ1-5, with D maybe TRBD1 (5 bases). V was trimmed by 6 bases and J by 6 bases, leaving 9 bases between them. The CDR3 consists of 12 residues. CDR1 is KGHSH, CDR2 LQKENI, per germline. DNA of the CDR3: TGTGCCAGCTCCCTTCAGGGTCAGCCCCAGCATTTT. Encoded protein: CASSLQGQPQHF.

Details on this clone: Other DNA sequences of this sample code for an identical CDR3. The CDR3 DNA follows: TGTGCCAGCAGCCAAGGCGGGCGCGAGCAGTACTTC. Amino acid sequence: CASSQGGREQYF. This chain connects TRBV3-1 (or the pseudogene TRBV3-2) to TRBJ2-7; D is possibly TRBD2 (5 bases). Germline lookup yields CDR1 LGHDT and CDR2 YNNKEL (reference sequence). V dropped 1 base and J dropped 6 bases, with 7 bases sitting between them. The CDR3 totals 12 residues.

The V call is TRBV4-1, the J call TRBJ2-7, with a possible D match to TRBD2 (5 bases). Germline V lookup: CDR1 MGHRA, CDR2 YSYEKL. This CDR3 has 15 residues. Trimming cost V 6 bases and J 2 bases, with 17 bases left between them. CDR3 amino acids: CASRQYQAAAYEQYF. The DNA for the CDR3 is TGCGCCAGCAGACAATACCAAGCGGCAGCCTACGAGCAGTACTTC.

The rearrangement links TRBV30 to TRBJ2-2; D is perhaps TRBD1 (6 bases). Germline V gene lookup returns CDR1 GTSNPN and CDR2 SVGIG (reference sequence). V lost 2 bases, J lost 2 bases, and 9 bases lay in between. The CDR3 contains 14 residues. The CDR3 reads CAWSIGGNTGELFF. CDR3 DNA: TGTGCCTGGAGTATAGGGGGTAACACCGGGGAGCTGTTTTTT. The whole variable domain, filled in from reference TRBV30 and TRBJ2-2, reads SQTIHQWPATLVQPVGSPLSLECTVEGTSNPNLYWYRQAAGRGLQLLFYSVGIGQISSEVPQNLSASRPQDRQFILSSKKLLLSDSGFYLCAWSIGGNTGELFFGEGSRLTVL.

The chain joins TRBV2 to TRBJ1-2; D is undetermined. V shed 5 bases and J shed 2 bases, with 6 bases lying between them. This CDR3 has 12 amino acids. The germline CDR1 and CDR2 sequences are SNHLY and FYNNEI. CDR3 region: CASSLGNYGYTF. The CDR3 region has the DNA TGTGCCAGCAGTCTCGGGAACTATGGCTACACCTTC.

The chain uses TRBV18 and TRBJ2-7; TRBD1 matches at 8 bases. Germline V gives CDR1 KGHSH, CDR2 LQKENI. The CDR3 extends over 13 amino acids. V lost 3 bases and J lost 3; bases outside the gene matches: 1. CDR3 residues: CASSPGTGYEQYF. CDR3 coding DNA: TGTGCCAGCTCACCCGGGACAGGCTACGAGCAGTACTTC.

This chain joins TRBV30 and TRBJ1-5, with a weak D call TRBD1 (5 bases). Germline loops: CDR1 GTSNPN, CDR2 SVGIG (reference sequence). The length of the CDR3 is 15 residues. V was shortened by 1 base and J by 0 bases, with 10 bases between the two germline ends. Here the CDR3 reads CAWSGPGGSNQPQHF. The CDR3 nucleotides read TGTGCCTGGAGTGGACCGGGGGGTAGCAATCAGCCCCAGCATTTT.

This chain uses TRBV30 with TRBJ1-2; 7 bases fit TRBD1. The CDR3 covers 14 residues. CDR1 and CDR2 from the germline V gene are GTSNPN and SVGIG (reference sequence). Trimming at V came to 2 bases and at J to 4 bases, leaving 7 bases not matched to a gene. CDR3: CAWSRDSKAYGYTF. For the CDR3, the DNA is TGTGCCTGGAGTCGGGACAGCAAGGCCTATGGCTACACCTTC.

The J gene is TRBJ2-7, the V gene TRBV4-1; the D is unclear. Per germline, CDR1 MGHRA and CDR2 YSYEKL. The CDR3 totals 15 residues. Trimming stripped 0 bases from V and 7 bases from J, with 16 bases between. In nucleotides, the CDR3 is TGCGCCAGCAGCCAAGATTTTACAAGAGCGAGGGAGCAGTACTTC. Its protein is CASSQDFTRAREQYF.

The chain combines TRBV2 with TRBJ1-1; D gene uncertain. Looked up from germline, CDR1 is SNHLY and CDR2 is FYNNEI. The CDR3 totals 13 residues. V was shortened by 3 bases and J by 2 bases, with 7 bases between the two germline ends. The CDR3 loop reads CASSDGVNTEAFF. CDR3 coding DNA: TGTGCCAGCAGTGACGGGGTAAACACTGAAGCTTTCTTT.

This clone was found once. The V and J genes are TRBV7-9 and TRBJ1-5; 7 nucleotides match TRBD1. Germline CDR1 is SEHNR and CDR2 is FQNEAQ (reference sequence). V shed 5 bases and J 0 bases; nucleotides not matched to a gene: 13. This CDR3 contains 18 residues. CDR3 in amino acids: CASSLSVTGASSNQPQHF. The CDR3 DNA sequence: TGTGCCAGCAGCCTCTCGGTAACAGGGGCGTCTAGCAATCAGCCCCAGCATTTT.